This T cell receptor (beta chain) was documented in a study of T cells in Graves' hyperthyroidism and ophthalmopathy. Study results and caveats: Most thyroid clonotypes with frequency above 0.001 were detected in blood.

RNA transcripts provided the source from which TCR beta CDR3 regions were amplified. Carried out on the TCR CDR3, a first-round RT-PCR used the HTBI primer set. From the multiplex PCR reads, TCRdb called clonotypes with MiXCR, one entry per CDR3 protein. In the table there are roughly 420,000 distinct CDR3 sequences, around 14% of which are singletons. Diagnosis rested on symptoms, serum thyroxine and TRAb, thyroid ultrasound, and orbital computed tomography. The CDR3 sequence is 13 residues long. Trimming took off 0 bases at V and 6 bases at J, with 8 bases between the two ends. Germline V gene sequence: CDR1 LGHNA, CDR2 YNFKEQ. About this clonotype itself: Its target is unknown.

This sequence originates from a young woman with Graves' hyperthyroidism. The V call is TRBV4-2, the J call TRBJ1-1; a possible D gene is TRBD1 (6 bases). Sequencing was performed on blood. The CDR3 loop reads CASSQERTAEAFF. Here the CDR3 DNA reads TGTGCCAGCAGCCAAGAAAGGACAGCTGAAGCTTTCTTT.